This is a list of T cell receptor beta chains from one sample in a study of cytomegalovirus exposure and HLA in healthy donors. Repertoires were generated with immunoSEQ multiplex PCR, while TCRdb's copy carries only in-frame clones and drops some. The table lists 130,000 to 150,000 clones, over 75% of them singletons, with roughly 2% in the top ten. Sequencing was carried out using PBMCs. These TCRs come from a man aged 25-40 years in good health and CMV-seronegative. The CDR3 runs from the conserved cysteine through the conserved F or W. Fields, in order: V gene, D gene, clone size, J gene, CDR3 length, CDR3 DNA, CDR3 protein. D genes are given only for firm matches. The listing skips clone size in some rows; elsewhere it reads once, few, many or a size class.

V: TRBV11-3; D: TRBD1; size: .; J: TRBJ1-1; length: 17; DNA: TGTGCCAGCAGCGACTGGGCGGGACAGGGATTGAACACTGAAGCTTTCTTT; CDR3: CASSDWAGQGLNTEAFF
V: TRBV4-1; D: TRBD2; size: .; J: TRBJ2-5; length: 18; DNA: TGCGCCAGCAGCCAAGATGGGGGACTAGCGGGGGGGCGTTTGTACCTTTACTTC; CDR3: CASSQDGGLAGGRLYLYF
V: TRBV15; D: TRBD2; size: .; J: TRBJ2-5; length: 16; DNA: TGTGCCACCAGCAGAGCTAGCGGGAGGGGTTCAGAGACCCAGTACTTC; CDR3: CATSRASGRGSETQYF
V: TRBV5-1; D: TRBD1; size: .; J: TRBJ1-2; length: 14; DNA: TGCGCCAGCAGCTACTCCGGGACAGATTATGGCTACACCTTC; CDR3: CASSYSGTDYGYTF
V: TRBV2; D: .; size: .; J: TRBJ2-5; length: 14; DNA: TGTGCCAGCAGTGAAACTAGCCCTTCGGGGACCCAGTACTTC; CDR3: CASSETSPSGTQYF
V: TRBV5-6; D: TRBD2; size: once; J: TRBJ2-1; length: 15; DNA: TGTGCCAGCAGCCGTCCTAGCGGGGGCTACAATGAGCAGTTCTTC; CDR3: CASSRPSGGYNEQFF
V: TRBV5-1; D: .; size: .; J: TRBJ2-1; length: 12; DNA: TGCGCCAGCAGCTCCCCGGGTTATGAGCAGTTCTTC; CDR3: CASSSPGYEQFF
V: TRBV6-6; D: .; size: .; J: TRBJ2-7; length: 15; DNA: TGTGCCAGCAGTTGGACCCGGGACATTACCTACGAGCAGTACTTC; CDR3: CASSWTRDITYEQYF
V: TRBV29-1; D: .; size: .; J: TRBJ1-1; length: 13; DNA: TGCAGCGTTGAGGAGACAGCGAACACTGAAGCTTTCTTT; CDR3: CSVEETANTEAFF
V: TRBV7-9; D: TRBD2; size: .; J: TRBJ2-5; length: 15; DNA: TGTGCCAGCAGCTTAGTCCTAGCGGGGAAAGAGACCCAGTACTTC; CDR3: CASSLVLAGKETQYF
V: TRBV6-5; D: .; size: .; J: TRBJ2-1; length: 13; DNA: TGTGCCAGCAGTGAACCCCCGGGGAATGAGCAGTTCTTC; CDR3: CASSEPPGNEQFF
V: TRBV21-1; D: .; size: few; J: TRBJ2-7; length: 15; DNA: TGTGCCAGCAGCAAAGGTGGGGCAGCTAGCTACGAGCAGTACTTC; CDR3: CASSKGGAASYEQYF
V: TRBV28; D: TRBD1; size: .; J: TRBJ1-2; length: 17; DNA: TGTGCCAGCAGTATCACCGGGACAGGGCCCTCTAACTATGGCTACACCTTC; CDR3: CASSITGTGPSNYGYTF
V: TRBV6-1; D: .; size: .; J: TRBJ1-3; length: 12; DNA: TGTGCCAGCAGTGAAGTTAGAAACACCATATATTTT; CDR3: CASSEVRNTIYF
V: TRBV6-5; D: .; size: .; J: TRBJ1-1; length: 14; DNA: TGTGCCAGCAGCTCACAGGGTGTTTTCACTGAAGCTTTCTTT; CDR3: CASSSQGVFTEAFF
V: TRBV19; D: TRBD1; size: .; J: TRBJ2-6; length: 16; DNA: TGTGCCAGTGTGGACAGGGGTGGCTCTGGGGCCAACGTCCTGACTTTC; CDR3: CASVDRGGSGANVLTF
V: TRBV18; D: .; size: .; J: TRBJ1-1; length: 14; DNA: TGTGCCAGCTCACCATCGATCGGACAGATTGAAGCTTTCTTT; CDR3: CASSPSIGQIEAFF
V: TRBV28; D: .; size: .; J: TRBJ2-2; length: 14; DNA: TGTGCCAGCAGTTTCCCCAGGTACACCGGGGAGCTGTTTTTT; CDR3: CASSFPRYTGELFF
V: TRBV6-1; D: TRBD1; size: .; J: TRBJ1-1; length: 13; DNA: TGTGCCAGCGGTGGACAGGGAAACACTGAAGCTTTCTTT; CDR3: CASGGQGNTEAFF
V: TRBV4-1; D: .; size: .; J: TRBJ1-6; length: 14; DNA: TGCGCCAGCAGCCAGAGGGACAAGAATTCACCCCTCCACTTT; CDR3: CASSQRDKNSPLHF
V: TRBV7-6; D: .; size: .; J: TRBJ1-3; length: 15; DNA: TGTGCCAGCAGCTCCGGTGGGAGCTCTGGAAACACCATATATTTT; CDR3: CASSSGGSSGNTIYF
V: TRBV28; D: TRBD1; size: once; J: TRBJ1-2; length: 16; DNA: TGTGCCAGCACCTATACAGGGTCAGGGGGCGCGGATGGCTACACCTTC; CDR3: CASTYTGSGGADGYTF
V: TRBV5-6; D: .; size: .; J: TRBJ1-1; length: 14; DNA: TGTGCCAGCACCCCTTTGGGGGGGAACACTGAAGCTTTCTTT; CDR3: CASTPLGGNTEAFF
V: TRBV5-1; D: TRBD1; size: .; J: TRBJ1-2; length: 17; DNA: TGCGCCAGCAGCTCGGGACAGGTCAGGGAATATGCATCTGGCTACACCTTC; CDR3: CASSSGQVREYASGYTF
V: TRBV27; D: .; size: few; J: TRBJ1-4; length: 13; DNA: TGTGCCAGCACCGCCGGGTTTAATGAAAAACTGTTTTTT; CDR3: CASTAGFNEKLFF
V: TRBV18; D: .; size: .; J: TRBJ1-1; length: 14; DNA: TGTGCCAGCTCACCACGTTTACAGGACACTGAAGCTTTCTTT; CDR3: CASSPRLQDTEAFF
V: TRBV5-1; D: TRBD2; size: .; J: TRBJ2-1; length: 17; DNA: TGCGCCAGCAGCCCCCTACTAGCGGGCGAATTCTACAATGAGCAGTTCTTC; CDR3: CASSPLLAGEFYNEQFF
V: TRBV19; D: .; size: .; J: TRBJ1-2; length: 14; DNA: TGTGCCAGTATACCCGGAGGGTCGCGCTATGGCTACACCTTC; CDR3: CASIPGGSRYGYTF
V: TRBV5-1; D: .; size: .; J: TRBJ1-5; length: 15; DNA: TGCGCCAGCAGCTTGACCGGACAACCGAATCAGCCCCAGCATTTT; CDR3: CASSLTGQPNQPQHF
V: TRBV2; D: TRBD2; size: .; J: TRBJ2-3; length: 15; DNA: TGTGCCAGCAGTGTGAGGCTAGCGGGCACAGATACGCAGTATTTT; CDR3: CASSVRLAGTDTQYF
V: TRBV28; D: .; size: .; J: TRBJ1-2; length: 15; DNA: TGTGCCAGCACTATCGGGTCCCAAGCTAACTATGGCTACACCTTC; CDR3: CASTIGSQANYGYTF
V: TRBV6-5; D: TRBD1; size: .; J: TRBJ2-5; length: 16; DNA: TGTGCCAGCAGTTCCCCACCGGGGACAGGGGGGGAGACCCAGTACTTC; CDR3: CASSSPPGTGGETQYF
V: TRBV5-1; D: TRBD1; size: few; J: TRBJ1-4; length: 17; DNA: TGCGCCAGCAGCTTCTACAGGGGGCGCAGGGGTAATGAAAAACTGTTTTTT; CDR3: CASSFYRGRRGNEKLFF
V: TRBV5-1; D: TRBD1; size: .; J: TRBJ2-2; length: 16; DNA: TGCGCCAGCAGCCCGGGGACAGGGCCGGGCACCGGGGAGCTGTTTTTT; CDR3: CASSPGTGPGTGELFF
V: TRBV6-1; D: TRBD1; size: .; J: TRBJ1-2; length: 14; DNA: TGTGCCAGCACTAAGACAGGGACAGTCTATGGCTACACCTTC; CDR3: CASTKTGTVYGYTF
V: TRBV11-1; D: TRBD1; size: .; J: TRBJ1-1; length: 15; DNA: TGTGCCAGCAGCTTTCAACCGGGACAGCACACTGAAGCTTTCTTT; CDR3: CASSFQPGQHTEAFF
V: TRBV5-1; D: .; size: .; J: TRBJ1-2; length: 15; DNA: TGCGCCAGCAGCTTGTCTAGGACAACTCAACCTGGCTACACCTTC; CDR3: CASSLSRTTQPGYTF
V: TRBV18; D: TRBD2; size: .; J: TRBJ2-3; length: 15; DNA: TGTGCCAGCTCACCATCAGCGGGAGCCACAGATACGCAGTATTTT; CDR3: CASSPSAGATDTQYF
V: TRBV6-5; D: .; size: .; J: TRBJ1-5; length: 15; DNA: TGTGCCAGCAGAGTATCGTGGAGGGGCTCTCAGCCCCAGCATTTT; CDR3: CASRVSWRGSQPQHF
V: TRBV27; D: .; size: .; J: TRBJ2-1; length: 14; DNA: TGTGCCAGCCAGAGTCCGGGGTCCTACAATGAGCAGTTCTTC; CDR3: CASQSPGSYNEQFF
V: TRBV5-1; D: TRBD2; size: .; J: TRBJ2-1; length: 15; DNA: TGCGCCAGCAGCTTGGAACCGGGACTAGCGCGGGAGCAGTTCTTC; CDR3: CASSLEPGLAREQFF
V: TRBV19; D: TRBD1; size: few; J: TRBJ2-7; length: 15; DNA: TGTGCCAGTAGTATAGCCACAGGGGTAGAGTACGAGCAGTACTTC; CDR3: CASSIATGVEYEQYF
V: TRBV6-1; D: .; size: .; J: TRBJ1-6; length: 17; DNA: TGTGCCAGCAGTGTCGCGGTCCAGGGAATCGCCAATTCACCCCTCCACTTT; CDR3: CASSVAVQGIANSPLHF
V: TRBV5-1; D: .; size: .; J: TRBJ1-4; length: 15; DNA: TGCGCCAGCAGCTCGGCAGGGTTGACTAATGAAAAACTGTTTTTT; CDR3: CASSSAGLTNEKLFF
V: TRBV28; D: TRBD1; size: .; J: TRBJ2-7; length: 13; DNA: TGTGCCAGCACGCCGGGACAGGGGTACGAGCAGTACTTC; CDR3: CASTPGQGYEQYF
V: TRBV29-1; D: .; size: .; J: TRBJ1-5; length: 13; DNA: TGCAGCGTGCAGGTCCACCTCCTTCAGCCCCAGAATTTT; CDR3: CSVQVHLLQPQNF
V: TRBV10-3; D: TRBD1; size: .; J: TRBJ2-7; length: 16; DNA: TGTGCCATCAGTGAGGTCGGGGACAGGGGAACCTACGAGCAGTACTTC; CDR3: CAISEVGDRGTYEQYF
V: TRBV6-5; D: .; size: .; J: TRBJ1-5; length: 15; DNA: TGTGCCAGCAGTTACTCTGGAGGGGGCAATCAGCCCCAGCATTTT; CDR3: CASSYSGGGNQPQHF
V: TRBV4-1; D: TRBD1; size: .; J: TRBJ2-1; length: 15; DNA: TGCGCCAGCAGCCAAGAGGGACAGGGGTCATATGAGCAGTTCTTC; CDR3: CASSQEGQGSYEQFF
V: TRBV19; D: TRBD1; size: .; J: TRBJ2-1; length: 13; DNA: TGTGCCACCTCGGACAGGGGGTACAATGAGCAGTTCTTC; CDR3: CATSDRGYNEQFF
V: TRBV29-1; D: TRBD1; size: .; J: TRBJ2-7; length: 16; DNA: TGCAGCGTTGAAGGGTACCCGGGACAGGGTGGCTACGAGCAGTACTTC; CDR3: CSVEGYPGQGGYEQYF
V: TRBV28; D: .; size: .; J: TRBJ2-7; length: 13; DNA: TGTGCCAGTTGGGACACCAGCTCCTACGAGCAGTACTTC; CDR3: CASWDTSSYEQYF